The 32 T cell receptor beta chains presented below share a single source sample, sequenced in a study of blood T cells in healthy people across ages. Primed by a sample-barcoded 5' primer and a J-beta primer mix, a second PCR proceeded for about 7 to 11 cycles. TCRdb recomputed calls from the 5' RACE reads with MiXCR, one row per CDR3 protein. The sample includes about 1.5 million distinct CDR3 sequences, approximately 43% of them seen just once. Sequenced sample: blood. These receptors came from a woman under 30 in good health.

The CDR3 DNA is TGTGCCAGCAGCTTAGCCGCGACCAAGACAATCGTGGTCACCTTC. It codes for CASSLAATKTIVVTF. This rearrangement joins TRBV7-2 to TRBJ1-2; D remains unclear. Germline lookup yields CDR1 SGHTA and CDR2 FQGNSA. With 0 bases removed from V and 13 bases from J, the gap between germline ends came to 21 bases. CDR3 size: 15 residues.

The chain couples TRBV29-1 to TRBJ1-1; D is unresolved. Trimming stripped 6 bases from V and 11 bases from J, with 22 bases between. The CDR3 is made up of 13 amino acids. Germline V gene data show CDR1 as SQVTM and CDR2 as ANQGSEA. Here the CDR3 DNA reads TGCAGCGTCGGCGGCCGGGTACTACAAGGGGCTTTCTTT. The encoded protein is CSVGGRVLQGAFF.

This clonotype was counted between two and nine times. The V call is TRBV20-1, the J call TRBJ2-7; 9 nucleotides line up with TRBD2. CDR3 length equals 16 residues. V lost 0 bases to trimming and J lost 0 bases; unmatched junction nucleotides: 6. The germline gives CDR1 DFQATT, CDR2 SNEGSKA (reference sequence). The CDR3 reads CSARDPSSGSSYEQYF. CDR3 nucleotides: TGCAGTGCTAGAGATCCCAGTAGCGGGAGCTCCTACGAGCAGTACTTC.

As to this clonotype: This sequence may be a read error, since a much larger clone differs from it by one base. The chain uses TRBV10-3 and TRBJ2-4; D gene uncertain. The ends were cut back, 3 bases at V and 15 bases at J, with 21 bases in the middle. CDR3 length: 14 amino acids. Germline loops: CDR1 ENHRY, CDR2 SYGVKD. In nucleotides, the CDR3 is TGTGCCATCAGTGATCAGTCACGCGAGGAGACCCGGTACTTC. Translation gives CAISDQSREETRYF.

The chain has TRBV7-2 and TRBJ2-1; D possibly corresponds to TRBD2 (6 bases). The length of the CDR3 is 17 residues. CDR1 SGHTA and CDR2 FQGNSA come from the germline V gene. V gave up 1 base and J gave up 0 bases, with 13 bases separating them. The CDR3 sequence: CASSLVWAGSSYNEQFF. The CDR3 region has the DNA TGTGCCAGCAGCTTAGTGTGGGCGGGGTCCTCCTACAATGAGCAGTTCTTC.

In this sample, this clonotype turned up once. The chain carries TRBV12-3 or TRBV12-4 and TRBJ1-2; the D is unclear. V was clipped by 4 bases and J by 8 bases, with 8 bases between them. This CDR3 comprises 11 residues. Here the CDR3 reads CASSWGWGYTF. The DNA of the CDR3 is TGTGCCAGCAGTTGGGGTTGGGGCTACACCTTC.

CDR3: CASSQDLARLFNEQFF. CDR3 DNA sequence: TGCGCCAGCAGCCAAGATCTGGCTAGACTCTTCAATGAGCAGTTCTTC. This chain links TRBV4-3 with TRBJ2-1; no firm D call. The CDR3 has 16 residues. Trimming stripped 0 bases from V and 6 bases from J, with 15 bases between. Germline V gene lookup returns CDR1 LGHNA and CDR2 YSLEER.

In regard to this clonotype: Germline is not matched at one junction end, which may reflect a read error. V gene TRBV7-9 combines with J gene TRBJ2-1, with D perhaps TRBD1 (6 bases). The germline CDR1 and CDR2 sequences are SEHNR and FQNEAQ (reference sequence). This CDR3 comprises 15 residues. Here the CDR3 reads CASQPRDTPYNERFF. The CDR3 DNA reads TGTGCCAGCCAACCTCGGGACACTCCCTACAATGAGCGGTTCTTC.

As for this clonotype: A much larger clone differs by one base, so this may be a read error. The rearrangement uses TRBV5-6 and TRBJ2-1; D perhaps matches TRBD1 (5 bases). CDR1 and CDR2 from the germline V gene are SGHDT and YYEEEE. This CDR3 has 14 residues. This chain's CDR3 is CASSPVDRYNKQFF. CDR3 coding DNA: TGTGCCAGCAGCCCGGTTGACAGATACAATAAGCAGTTCTTC.

This sequence joins TRBV4-3 and TRBJ2-7, with D unclear. The J call is uncertain, as TRBJ2-5 better fits the DNA end. Germline values: CDR1 LGHNA, CDR2 YSLEER. This CDR3 spans 15 amino acids. The CDR3 DNA reads TGCGCCAGCAGCCCACACACAGATCATTTAGAGACCCAGTACTTC. Encoded protein: CASSPHTDHLETQYF.

This clonotype was observed a handful of times. The chain joins TRBV25-1 to TRBJ2-1; 8 bases line up with TRBD1. V lost 4 bases, J lost 6 bases, and 14 bases stayed unmatched. CDR3 size: 17 residues. Germline CDR1 is MGHDK and CDR2 is SYGVNS. The CDR3 is CASSAQGAGRLSNEQFF. The DNA of the CDR3 is TGTGCCAGCAGTGCCCAGGGGGCGGGAAGGCTAAGCAATGAGCAGTTCTTC. Combining the CDR3 with reference TRBV25-1 and TRBJ2-1 gives the whole variable domain EADIYQTPRYLVIGTGKKITLECSQTMGHDKMYWYQQDPGMELHLIHYSYGVNSTEKGDLSSESTVSRIRTEHFPLTLESARPSHTSQYLCASSAQGAGRLSNEQFFGPGTRLTVL.

DNA of the CDR3: TGTGCCAGTAAAGAACGTTGGACTCCGGGACAGGGTGCCTACAATGAGCAGTTCTTC. Amino acid sequence: CASKERWTPGQGAYNEQFF. The chain has TRBV28 and TRBJ2-1; TRBD1 aligns across 9 bases. This CDR3 region has 19 residues. After removal of 9 bases from V and 2 bases from J, the junction contained 20 bases not matched to a gene. Germline lookup yields CDR1 MDHEN and CDR2 SYDVKM.

Only a few counts were recorded for this clonotype. The chain joins TRBV27 to TRBJ1-4; possible D gene TRBD1, 6 bases. The V end was cut by 2 bases, the J end by 4 bases, with 17 bases between. The CDR3 runs 17 residues. Per the germline V gene, CDR1 is MNHEY and CDR2 is SMNVEV (reference sequence). CDR3 in DNA: TGTGCCAGCAGTTTACGCGTTCCGCAGGGGATTAATGAAAAACTGTTTTTT. Translated, it gives CASSLRVPQGINEKLFF.

This chain connects TRBV4-3 to TRBJ2-7, with D perhaps TRBD2 (6 bases). The CDR3 has 16 residues. The V gene lost 8 bases and the J gene lost 0 bases, with 20 bases spanning the gap. In germline, CDR1 is LGHNA, CDR2 YSLEER. The CDR3 loop is CASCKESSASSYEQYF. The CDR3 coding sequence is TGCGCCAGCTGCAAAGAATCTAGCGCTAGCTCCTACGAGCAGTACTTC.

About this clonotype: Mismatch with germline at one junction end may stem from a read error. As DNA, the CDR3 is TGTGCCAGCGGCTTAGGCTTCCGACAGGGAGGTGAGCAGTACTTC. Encoded protein: CASGLGFRQGGEQYF. This chain links TRBV11-2 with TRBJ2-7; maybe TRBD1 (7 bases). This CDR3 spans 15 amino acids. Germline V lookup: CDR1 SGHAT, CDR2 FQNNGV.

In nucleotides, the CDR3 is TGCGCCAGCAGCCAAGGTCTAGCGGTGGGCTACGAGCAGTACTTC. Translation: CASSQGLAVGYEQYF. The chain links TRBV4-3 to TRBJ2-7; 7 nucleotides align to TRBD2. The CDR3 consists of 15 residues. Per germline, CDR1 LGHNA and CDR2 YSLEER. Losses at the gene ends were 1 base for V and 3 bases for J; bases not matched to a gene: 6.

This clonotype was recorded a few times. V and J are TRBV7-2 and TRBJ2-5; TRBD2 matches at 8 bases. Germline V gives CDR1 SGHTA, CDR2 FQGNSA. The CDR3 runs 15 residues. V trimming: 1 base; J trimming: 4 bases; junction bases outside the gene matches: 5. The CDR3 spells CASSLGGGRIETQYF. CDR3 DNA: TGTGCCAGCAGCTTAGGGGGCGGGAGGATAGAGACCCAGTACTTC.

The V call is TRBV20-1, the J call TRBJ2-1; the D is unclear. V lost 6 bases and J 10 bases, leaving 13 bases between the germline ends. The length of the CDR3 is 11 residues. Germline V gene sequence: CDR1 DFQATT, CDR2 SNEGSKA (reference sequence). The CDR3 sequence is CSAQFHYEQFF. The CDR3 DNA is TGCAGTGCGCAATTTCACTACGAGCAGTTCTTC.

This clonotype turned up a few times. V usage is TRBV2 and J usage is TRBJ2-3, with D unresolved. The ends were cut back, 4 bases at V and 1 base at J, with 12 bases in the middle. The CDR3 spans 15 residues. Germline V lookup: CDR1 SNHLY, CDR2 FYNNEI. The CDR3 loop is CASSGQALRTDTQYF. CDR3 nucleotides: TGTGCCAGCAGTGGTCAGGCTTTGCGCACAGATACGCAGTATTTT.

J is TRBJ2-3 and V is TRBV30; TRBD2 matches 7 bases. The ends lost 1 base at V and 0 bases at J; junction bases unmatched: 4. The CDR3 has 15 residues. Germline V gene sequence: CDR1 GTSNPN, CDR2 SVGIG (reference sequence). DNA for the CDR3: TGTGCCTGGAGTGCTTGGGGGGGAAGCACAGATACGCAGTATTTT. Translated, it gives CAWSAWGGSTDTQYF. Using reference TRBV30 and TRBJ2-3 for the parts outside the CDR3, the full variable domain is SQTIHQWPATLVQPVGSPLSLECTVEGTSNPNLYWYRQAAGRGLQLLFYSVGIGQISSEVPQNLSASRPQDRQFILSSKKLLLSDSGFYLCAWSAWGGSTDTQYFGPGTRLTVL.

This clonotype was picked up one time. CDR3 residues: CASIHLGQLNTEAFF. The CDR3 DNA follows: TGTGCCAGCATCCACCTGGGACAGCTGAACACTGAAGCTTTCTTT. The gene calls are TRBV6-1 and TRBJ1-1, with TRBD1 matching 7 bases. With 7 bases clipped from V and 0 bases from J, the junction kept 8 bases outside the gene matches. The CDR3 has 15 residues. In germline, CDR1 is MNHNS, CDR2 SASEGT.

In this sample, this clonotype turned up a few times. The chain carries TRBV2 and TRBJ2-7, with D perhaps matching TRBD1 or TRBD2 (5 bases each). Looked up from germline, CDR1 is SNHLY and CDR2 is FYNNEI. The CDR3 loop spans 13 amino acids. Trimming shortened V by 8 bases and J by 3 bases, and 14 bases separated the two germline ends. For the CDR3, the DNA is TGTGCCAGCGGGGGTCGGCCGGGCTACGAGCAGTACTTC. This codes for CASGGRPGYEQYF. Based on the CDR3 plus reference TRBV2 and TRBJ2-7, the full variable domain is EPEVTQTPSHQVTQMGQEVILRCVPISNHLYFYWYRQILGQKVEFLVSFYNNEISEKSEIFDDQFSVERPDGSNFTLKIRSTKLEDSAMYFCASGGRPGYEQYFGPGTRLTVT.

The genes are TRBV30 and TRBJ2-7; a possible D gene is TRBD2 (6 bases). The CDR3 contains 14 residues. Germline values: CDR1 GTSNPN, CDR2 SVGIG (reference sequence). Between the trimmed V and J ends, which lost 2 bases and 2 bases, there was a span of 13 bases. Here the CDR3 DNA reads TGTGCCTGGAGTCTGCTAGCGAGGCCCTACGAGCAGTACTTC. Translation: CAWSLLARPYEQYF.

Only a few counts were recorded for this clonotype. The CDR3 DNA follows: TGTGCCAGCAGCAAGGACCGGGACAGAACCTACGAGCAGTACTTC. The encoded protein is CASSKDRDRTYEQYF. The rearrangement joins TRBV27 to TRBJ2-7; TRBD1 agrees at 7 bases. The junction had 10 bases not matched to a gene; V was cut back by 6 bases and J by 2 bases. Germline-derived CDR1 and CDR2 are MNHEY and SMNVEV (reference sequence). The CDR3 has 15 amino acids.

This clonotype was recorded at least ten times. The chain joins TRBV12-3 or TRBV12-4 to TRBJ1-1; D call uncertain. The length of the CDR3 is 13 residues. V lost 2 bases and J lost 3, with 7 bases in between. The CDR3 reads CASSLLRDTEAFF. The CDR3 bases are TGTGCCAGCAGTTTACTCCGGGACACTGAAGCTTTCTTT.

The chain employs TRBV3-1 and TRBJ2-7, with D perhaps matching TRBD1 or TRBD2 (5 bases each). Germline V gene data show CDR1 as LGHDT and CDR2 as YNNKEL (reference sequence). The CDR3 extends over 13 amino acids. V was trimmed by 6 bases and J by 1 base, leaving 10 bases between them. CDR3 sequence (DNA): TGTGCCAGCAGGGGGACGCATTCCTACGAGCAGTACTTC. Protein product: CASRGTHSYEQYF.

This chain links TRBV5-5 with TRBJ2-1, with D unclear. Trimming pared 4 bases from V and 7 bases from J, leaving 12 bases between. The CDR3 covers 13 residues. The germline V gene encodes CDR1 SGHKS and CDR2 YYEKEE (reference sequence). The DNA of the CDR3 is TGTGCCAGCAGCGTGCGAGGATTGAATGAGCAGTTCTTC. This translates into CASSVRGLNEQFF.

This chain uses TRBV5-6 with TRBJ2-7; D gene ambiguous. Deletions cut 0 bases from V and 7 bases from J, with 8 bases between. Germline CDR1 SGHDT, CDR2 YYEEEE. The CDR3 has 12 amino acids. CDR3 coding DNA: TGTGCCAGCAGCTTGGCCGCAAGGGAGCAGTACTTC. This sequence encodes CASSLAAREQYF. The variable domain in full, with the rest retrieved from reference TRBV5-6 and TRBJ2-7, is DAGVTQSPTHLIKTRGQQVTLRCSPKSGHDTVSWYQQALGQGPQFIFQYYEEEERQRGNFPDRFSGHQFPNYSSELNVNALLLGDSALYLCASSLAAREQYFGPGTRLTVT.

A remark on this clonotype: A read error may explain this, as a much larger clone is one base away. V is TRBV29-1 and J is TRBJ2-1; TRBD2 agrees at 7 bases. With 1 base clipped from V and 0 bases from J, the junction kept 3 bases outside the gene matches. CDR3 length equals 15 residues. Per germline, CDR1 SQVTM and CDR2 ANQGSEA. DNA of the CDR3: TGCAGCGTTGAAGGACTAGCTGACTCCTACAATGAGCAGTTCTTC. This codes for CSVEGLADSYNEQFF.

A few counts support this clonotype. The rearrangement joins TRBV7-2 to TRBJ2-5, with D perhaps being TRBD1 or TRBD2 (5 bases each). This CDR3 contains 16 residues. V lost 1 base and J 2 bases, leaving 14 bases between the germline ends. Per the germline V gene, CDR1 is SGHTA and CDR2 is FQGNSA. In DNA form, the CDR3 reads TGTGCCAGCAGCTTAGATGCAGGGAGCCTACAAGAGACCCAGTACTTC. It encodes CASSLDAGSLQETQYF.

There are a few counts of this clonotype. The chain couples TRBV7-2 to TRBJ2-7; D is perhaps TRBD1 (6 bases). This CDR3 is 13 amino acids long. With 7 bases removed from V and 9 bases from J, the gap between germline ends came to 19 bases. CDR1 and CDR2 (germline): SGHTA, FQGNSA. The CDR3 DNA is TGTGCCAGCAAAGCTCAGACCGGGACAAGGCAGTACTTC. Protein: CASKAQTGTRQYF.

The CDR3 is CASSVGTGGGQPQHF. The CDR3 DNA reads TGTGCCAGCAGCGTCGGGACAGGAGGAGGTCAGCCCCAGCATTTT. The chain joins TRBV9 to TRBJ1-5, with 8 bases fitting TRBD1. This CDR3 is 15 amino acids long. Germline V gene lookup returns CDR1 SGDLS and CDR2 YYNGEE. Unmatched junction bases numbered 7, after V lost 2 bases and J lost 6 bases.